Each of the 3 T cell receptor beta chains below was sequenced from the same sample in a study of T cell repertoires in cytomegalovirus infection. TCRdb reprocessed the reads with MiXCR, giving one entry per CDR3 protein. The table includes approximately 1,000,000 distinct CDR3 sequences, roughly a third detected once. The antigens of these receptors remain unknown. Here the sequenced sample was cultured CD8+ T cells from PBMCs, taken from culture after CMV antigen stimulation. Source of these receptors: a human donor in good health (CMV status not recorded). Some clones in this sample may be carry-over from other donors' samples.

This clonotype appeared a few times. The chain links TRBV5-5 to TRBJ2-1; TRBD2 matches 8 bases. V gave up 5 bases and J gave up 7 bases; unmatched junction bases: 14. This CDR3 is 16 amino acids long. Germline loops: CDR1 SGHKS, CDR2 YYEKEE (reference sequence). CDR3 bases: TGTGCCAGCAGGTTCGCGGGACTAGATCAATTTAATGAGCAGTTCTTC. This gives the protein CASRFAGLDQFNEQFF. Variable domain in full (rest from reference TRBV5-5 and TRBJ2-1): DAGVTQSPTHLIKTRGQQVTLRCSPISGHKSVSWYQQVLGQGPQFIFQYYEKEERGRGNFPDRFSARQFPNYSSELNVNALLLGDSALYLCASRFAGLDQFNEQFFGPGTRLTVL.

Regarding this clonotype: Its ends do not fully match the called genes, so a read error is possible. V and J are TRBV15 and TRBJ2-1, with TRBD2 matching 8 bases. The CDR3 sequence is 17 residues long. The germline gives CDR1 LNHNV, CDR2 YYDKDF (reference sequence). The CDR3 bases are TGTGCCACCAGCAGAGGGGTTAGCGGGGCCTCCTACAAGGAGCAGTTCTTC. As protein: CATSRGVSGASYKEQFF.

The CDR3 loop reads CASSEANPYEQYF. CDR3 in DNA: TGTGCCAGCAGTGAGGCAAATCCCTACGAGCAGTACTTC. V gene TRBV6-1 combines with J gene TRBJ2-7; D remains unclear. This CDR3 has 13 amino acids. V dropped 3 bases and J dropped 2 bases, with 8 bases sitting between them. Germline CDR1 reads MNHNS; CDR2 reads SASEGT.